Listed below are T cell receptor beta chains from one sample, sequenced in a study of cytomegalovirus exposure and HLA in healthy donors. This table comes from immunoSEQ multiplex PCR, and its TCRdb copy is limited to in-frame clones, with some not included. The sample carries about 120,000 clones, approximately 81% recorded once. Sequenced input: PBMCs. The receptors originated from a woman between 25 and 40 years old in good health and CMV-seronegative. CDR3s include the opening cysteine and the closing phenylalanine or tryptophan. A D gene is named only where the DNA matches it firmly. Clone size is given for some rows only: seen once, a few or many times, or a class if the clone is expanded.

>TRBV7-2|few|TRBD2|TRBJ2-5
TGTGCCAGCAGCGTTCCGGGACTAGCGGGAGCTGAGACCCAGTACTTC
CASSVPGLAGAETQYF
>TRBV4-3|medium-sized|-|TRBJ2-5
TGCGCCAGCAGCCAAGATTTGGGGGAGGTAGAGACCCAGTACTTC
CASSQDLGEVETQYF
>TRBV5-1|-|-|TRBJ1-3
TGCGCCAGCAGCGCGGAACCTGGAAACACCATATATTTT
CASSAEPGNTIYF
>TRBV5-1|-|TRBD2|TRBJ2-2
TGCGCCAGCAGCTCGGGACTAGCGGGGCTTAACACCGGGGAGCTGTTTTTT
CASSSGLAGLNTGELFF
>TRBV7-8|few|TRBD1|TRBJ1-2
TGTGCCAGCAGCGGGCGGACAGGCGGATTTGCCTATGGCTACACCTTC
CASSGRTGGFAYGYTF
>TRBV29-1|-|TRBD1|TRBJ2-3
TGCAGCGTTGAGGGACAGGGAGCAGATACGCAGTATTTT
CSVEGQGADTQYF
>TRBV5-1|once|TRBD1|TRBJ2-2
TGCGCCAGCAGCTTGAATGGCCCCGGTGCCGGGACAGGGACCGGGGAGCTGTTTTTT
CASSLNGPGAGTGTGELFF
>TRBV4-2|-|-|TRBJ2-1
TGTGCCAGCAGCCACCAGACTGAACCCCGCTCCAGTGAGCAGTTCTTC
CASSHQTEPRSSEQFF
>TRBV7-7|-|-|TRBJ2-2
TGTGCTAGCAGCTTAAGCCTTAGCGGAGTCGCGAACACCGGGGAGCTGTTTTTT
CASSLSLSGVANTGELFF
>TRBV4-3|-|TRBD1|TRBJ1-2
TGCGCCAGCAGCCCGGGACAGGGATCTGCCTATGGCTACACCTTC
CASSPGQGSAYGYTF
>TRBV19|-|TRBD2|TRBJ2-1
TGTGCCAGTAGGATCCAGGGCGGGAGGGATCGTCGCGATGAGCAGTTCTTC
CASRIQGGRDRRDEQFF
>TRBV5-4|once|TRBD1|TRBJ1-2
TGTGCCAGCAGCTTGGCCCTCGGACAGGGGCAAGGCTACACCTTC
CASSLALGQGQGYTF
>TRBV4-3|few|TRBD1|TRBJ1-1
TGCGCCAGCAGCCAAGACCGGACAGGGCAAACTGAAGCTTTCTTT
CASSQDRTGQTEAFF